The 18 T cell receptor beta chains listed next were all sequenced from one sample in a study of PD-L1 blockade in urothelial cancer. The time point: pretreatment peripheral blood. The table came from immunoSEQ multiplex PCR; TCRdb's copy has only in-frame clones and leaves some out. The sample holds approximately 50,000 clones, approximately 84% seen once. Specimen: PBMCs, collected around atezolizumab (anti-PD-L1) treatment. These receptors were collected from a man aged 50 or older with urothelial cancer.

CDR3 in DNA: TGTGCCAGCAGTCAGAGCGGGAGGGCCGACAATGAGCAGTTCTTC. Protein sequence: CASSQSGRADNEQFF. The V gene is TRBV11-3, the J gene TRBJ2-1; TRBD2 aligns across 10 bases. Germline-derived CDR1 and CDR2 are SGHNT and YENEEA. The ends lost 6 bases at V and 5 bases at J; junction bases unmatched: 7. This CDR3 has 15 amino acids.

J is TRBJ2-7 and V is TRBV7-8; 9 bases map to TRBD1. Trimming took 0 bases from V and 3 from J; bases not matched to a gene: 3. The V gene's germline CDR1 is SGHVS and CDR2 FQNEAQ. The CDR3 consists of 15 residues. The CDR3 DNA sequence: TGTGCCAGCAGCTTAGCGACGGGACAGGGCTACGAGCAGTACTTC. It translates to CASSLATGQGYEQYF.

The J gene is TRBJ1-2, the V gene TRBV6-5; tentative D call: TRBD1 (5 bases). Germline V gene data show CDR1 as MNHEY and CDR2 as SVGAGI. Trimming shortened V by 5 bases and J by 4 bases, and 14 bases separated the two germline ends. The CDR3 contains 14 residues. The CDR3 here is CASSPRQNVYGYTF. The CDR3 coding sequence is TGTGCCAGCAGTCCTCGACAGAACGTCTATGGCTACACCTTC.

The chain carries TRBV19 and TRBJ2-2, with 12 bases identical to TRBD1. V was pared by 5 bases and J by 4 bases, with 8 bases of the junction left unmatched. Germline lookup yields CDR1 LNHDA and CDR2 SQIVND (reference sequence). CDR3 length: 17 residues. Here the CDR3 reads CASSAPGQGASTGELFF. In nucleotides, the CDR3 is TGTGCCAGTAGTGCTCCGGGACAGGGGGCAAGCACCGGGGAGCTGTTTTTT.

CDR3 DNA: TGCGCCACCGGACTAGACAGGACTGGGGCCAACGTCCTGACTTTC. As protein: CATGLDRTGANVLTF. This chain links TRBV5-1 with TRBJ2-6, with a weak D call TRBD2 (7 bases). The CDR3 has 15 residues. The ends were cut back, 9 bases at V and 2 bases at J, with 15 bases in the middle. Germline CDR1 SGHRS, CDR2 YFSETQ.

The V and J genes are TRBV4-1 and TRBJ2-7, with D maybe TRBD1 (6 bases). Trimming removed 6 bases from V and 3 bases from J, with 9 bases in between. Germline CDR1 reads MGHRA; CDR2 reads YSYEKL. There are 12 residues in the CDR3. CDR3 DNA sequence: TGCGCCAGCAGAACAGGGCACTACGAGCAGTACTTC. Its protein is CASRTGHYEQYF.

The gene calls are TRBV29-1 and TRBJ1-2; 7 nucleotides agree with TRBD1. The CDR3 is made up of 13 amino acids. Germline CDR1 and CDR2: SQVTM and ANQGSEA. V was clipped by 7 bases and J by 2 bases; unmatched bases: 7. CDR3 loop: CSANNRGNYGYTF. The CDR3 nucleotides are TGCAGCGCCAATAACAGGGGAAACTATGGCTACACCTTC.

This clone was seen more than once but under ten times. CDR3 bases: TGTGCCAGCAGGCAGGGTAGTAATTCACCCCTCCACTTT. This gives the protein CASRQGSNSPLHF. The V call is TRBV6-6, the J call TRBJ1-6; D is perhaps TRBD1 (5 bases). This CDR3 has 13 amino acids. Germline CDR1 MNHNY, CDR2 SVGAGI (reference sequence). V was pared by 6 bases and J by 6 bases, with 9 bases between.

The CDR3 nucleotides read TGTGCCAGCAGCTTGGGACTAGCGGAGTACAATGAGCAGTTCTTC. It encodes CASSLGLAEYNEQFF. This rearrangement joins TRBV11-3 to TRBJ2-1, with 11 bases fitting TRBD2. CDR1 SGHNT and CDR2 YENEEA come from the germline V gene. This CDR3 is built from 15 residues. The V and J ends lost 3 bases and 4 bases, in that order; junction bases with no gene match: 2.

In its sample, this clone was seen a few times. The gene calls are TRBV7-8 and TRBJ2-1; D possibly corresponds to TRBD1 (5 bases). Trimming removed 5 bases at V and 5 bases at J, with 13 bases between. From germline, CDR1 is SGHVS and CDR2 FQNEAQ. The CDR3 has 14 amino acids. This chain's CDR3 is CASSPRWGDNEQFF. The DNA for the CDR3 is TGTGCCAGCAGCCCACGGTGGGGCGACAATGAGCAGTTCTTC.

The CDR3 DNA is TGTGCCAGCTCGGGACAGGGGGCCGCCGGGGAGCTGTTTTTT. It is translated as CASSGQGAAGELFF. This chain connects TRBV18 to TRBJ2-2; 12 positions agree with TRBD1. Germline loops: CDR1 KGHSH, CDR2 LQKENI. This CDR3 has 14 amino acids. Trimming cost V 6 bases and J 6 bases; bases outside gene matches: 2.

J is TRBJ1-1 and V is TRBV7-2, with 8 bases aligning to TRBD1. The germline gives CDR1 SGHTA, CDR2 FQGNSA. This CDR3 contains 13 residues. Trimming took 3 bases from V and 10 from J; bases not matched to a gene: 7. For the CDR3, the DNA is TGTGCCAGCAGCTTTGACAGGGGACTAAGAGCTTTCTTT. Its protein is CASSFDRGLRAFF.

The chain uses TRBV9 and TRBJ2-3, with TRBD2 matching 10 bases. The V and J ends lost 4 bases and 0 bases, in that order; junction bases with no gene match: 8. The V gene's germline CDR1 is SGDLS and CDR2 YYNGEE. The CDR3 runs 17 residues. CDR3 in DNA: TGTGCCAGCAGCACCAGGACTAGCGGCCCTAGCACAGATACGCAGTATTTT. Translation gives CASSTRTSGPSTDTQYF.

This clone was seen a single time. The DNA of the CDR3 is TGCGCCAGCAGCTTGGTGGCGGCGGGCGATGAGCAGTTCTTC. Its protein product is CASSLVAAGDEQFF. The chain links TRBV5-1 to TRBJ2-1; a possible D gene is TRBD2 (5 bases). V lost 0 bases and J 8 bases, leaving 12 bases between the germline ends. Looked up from germline, CDR1 is SGHRS and CDR2 is YFSETQ. The CDR3 length is 14 residues. Supplemented by reference TRBV5-1 and TRBJ2-1, the full variable domain reads KAGVTQTPRYLIKTRGQQVTLSCSPISGHRSVSWYQQTPGQGLQFLFEYFSETQRNKGNFPGRFSGRQFSNSRSEMNVSTLELGDSALYLCASSLVAAGDEQFFGPGTRLTVL.

The V gene is TRBV6-1, the J gene TRBJ1-5; D not certain. The CDR3 is 15 residues long. Germline V gene data show CDR1 as MNHNS and CDR2 as SASEGT. V was cut by 6 bases and J by 0 bases, with 12 bases left in between. The CDR3 bases are TGTGCCAGCAGCCCGACGGGAAATAGCAATCAGCCCCAGCATTTT. Protein sequence: CASSPTGNSNQPQHF.

The chain joins TRBV7-6 to TRBJ2-3; D might be TRBD2 (6 bases). V was clipped by 1 base and J by 2 bases, with 13 bases between them. Looked up from germline, CDR1 is SGHVS and CDR2 is FNYEAQ. There are 16 residues in the CDR3. In DNA, the CDR3 is TGTGCCAGCAGCTTAGGGGGGAGGAGGAACACAGATACGCAGTATTTT. This encodes CASSLGGRRNTDTQYF.

The rearrangement joins TRBV7-3 to TRBJ2-3; 8 bases agree with TRBD2. V was pared by 5 bases and J by 6 bases, with 7 bases of the junction left unmatched. The germline gives CDR1 SGHTA, CDR2 FQGTGA. This CDR3 has 14 residues. CDR3 sequence: CASSSSGGSDTQYF. DNA of the CDR3: TGTGCCAGCAGCAGCAGCGGGGGTTCGGATACGCAGTATTTT.

This clone has more than one count but fewer than ten. The chain recombines TRBV5-5 with TRBJ1-3; D gene ambiguous. With 4 bases removed from V and 3 bases from J, the gap between germline ends came to 11 bases. CDR3 length: 14 residues. Looked up from germline, CDR1 is SGHKS and CDR2 is YYEKEE (reference sequence). The CDR3 spells CASSVGVFGNTIYF. The CDR3 region has the DNA TGTGCCAGCAGCGTAGGAGTATTTGGAAACACCATATATTTT.